The 10 T cell receptor beta chains below come from one sample, sequenced in a study of T cell responses to AZD1222 COVID-19 vaccine. Assay used: immunoSEQ multiplex PCR; TCRdb lists only in-frame clones, some missing. The profile shows roughly 130,000 clones, 90% to 95% of them singletons. This material consisted of peripheral blood, taken on day 0 of AZD1222 vaccination. The source is an adult in good health.

The rearrangement links TRBV18 to TRBJ2-5; 9 bases line up with TRBD1. V trimming: 2 bases; J trimming: 5 bases; junction bases outside the gene matches: 9. CDR1 and CDR2 (germline): KGHSH, LQKENI. This CDR3 is built from 16 residues. The CDR3 sequence: CASSPKKTGGLETQYF. In nucleotides, the CDR3 is TGTGCCAGCTCACCAAAGAAAACAGGGGGCTTGGAGACCCAGTACTTC.

The rearrangement uses TRBV25-1 and TRBJ2-5, with D possibly matching TRBD1 (5 bases). CDR1 and CDR2 from the germline V gene are MGHDK and SYGVNS. V lost 4 bases to trimming and J lost 2 bases, with 11 bases between them. This CDR3 is built from 14 residues. The CDR3 protein is CASSATAFQETQYF. The DNA for the CDR3 is TGTGCCAGCAGTGCGACAGCTTTTCAAGAGACCCAGTACTTC.

The chain links TRBV14 to TRBJ1-2; D remains unclear. Germline V CDR1 and CDR2: SGHDN, FVKESK. V was cut by 1 base and J by 4 bases, with 13 bases left in between. CDR3 length: 15 amino acids. CDR3 bases: TGTGCCAGCAGCCAAGGTATCTCCCAGAGCTATGGCTACACCTTC. Translated, it gives CASSQGISQSYGYTF.

The rearrangement joins TRBV21-1 to TRBJ1-2. TRBV21-1 is described as a pseudogene. The CDR3 spans 15 residues. As DNA, the CDR3 is TGTGCCAGCAGCGCCCCCCAGAGATTACAAGATGGCTACACCTTC. As protein: CASSAPQRLQDGYTF.

This chain links TRBV19 with TRBJ1-2; no clear D. The CDR3 loop spans 13 amino acids. The ends were cut back, 3 bases at V and 4 bases at J, with 9 bases in the middle. Germline V gives CDR1 LNHDA, CDR2 SQIVND (reference sequence). CDR3 nucleotide sequence: TGTGCCAGTAGTATGGAGCCGACCTATGGCTACACCTTC. It translates to CASSMEPTYGYTF. The complete variable domain, with remaining parts taken from reference TRBV19 and TRBJ1-2, reads DGGITQSPKYLFRKEGQNVTLSCEQNLNHDAMYWYRQDPGQGLRLIYYSQIVNDFQKGDIAEGYSVSREKKESFPLTVTSAQKNPTAFYLCASSMEPTYGYTFGSGTRLTVV.

This clone was seen ten or more times. The V gene is TRBV29-1, the J gene TRBJ2-2; tentatively, D is TRBD1 (5 bases). The CDR3 sequence is 16 residues long. The germline V gene encodes CDR1 SQVTM and CDR2 ANQGSEA. Trimming cost V 3 bases and J 7 bases, with 21 bases left between them. This chain's CDR3 is CSVDGIGQGRYGELFF. The DNA for the CDR3 is TGCAGCGTTGATGGAATCGGGCAGGGTCGGTACGGGGAGCTGTTTTTT.

This clone was counted a single time. The rearrangement joins TRBV5-4 to TRBJ1-2; D is undetermined. CDR3 length equals 16 residues. V was pared by 0 bases and J by 0 bases, with 12 bases between. Germline lookup yields CDR1 SGHNT and CDR2 YYREEE (reference sequence). CDR3 sequence: CASSLELTVANYGYTF. CDR3 bases: TGTGCCAGCAGCTTGGAACTTACCGTAGCTAACTATGGCTACACCTTC.

The chain employs TRBV9 and TRBJ2-1; D might be TRBD1 (6 bases). CDR1 and CDR2 (germline): SGDLS, YYNGEE. The CDR3 has 15 residues. V shed 3 bases and J shed 2 bases, with 12 bases lying between them. The CDR3 region is CASSATGPPYNEQFF. The CDR3 DNA follows: TGTGCCAGCAGCGCTACAGGGCCCCCCTACAATGAGCAGTTCTTC.

The rearrangement joins TRBV10-3 to TRBJ2-7, with D unclear. Trimming took off 0 bases at V and 6 bases at J, with 12 bases between the two ends. The CDR3 extends over 14 amino acids. Germline V CDR1 and CDR2: ENHRY, SYGVKD. CDR3 residues: CAISESFESSEQYF. The CDR3 bases are TGTGCCATCAGTGAGTCTTTTGAGTCGTCCGAGCAGTACTTC.

This sequence joins TRBV5-1 and TRBJ2-2; D remains unclear. Germline V gene sequence: CDR1 SGHRS, CDR2 YFSETQ. The CDR3 loop spans 11 amino acids. The V end lost 2 bases, the J end lost 6 bases, and 2 bases lay between the germline ends. CDR3 nucleotide sequence: TGCGCCAGCAGCTTATCCGGGGAGCTGTTTTTT. Its translation: CASSLSGELFF.